A single sample gave rise to the 25 T cell receptor beta chains below, sequenced in a study of T cell repertoires in cytomegalovirus infection. Antigen specificity for these receptors is unknown. TCRdb reprocessed the reads with MiXCR, giving one entry per CDR3 protein. This table holds around 100,000 distinct CDR3 sequences, 30% to 35% found once. This specimen was CD8+ T cells from cultured PBMCs, taken from culture after CMV antigen stimulation. The receptors come from a human donor in good health (CMV status not recorded). Some clones in this sample may be carry-over from other donors' samples.

This clonotype was seen more than once but under ten times. The V call is TRBV20-1, the J call TRBJ2-1; 14 bases map to TRBD2. The germline gives CDR1 DFQATT, CDR2 SNEGSKA (reference sequence). CDR3 length equals 19 residues. Trimming took 6 bases from V and 0 from J; bases not matched to a gene: 13. The CDR3 protein is CSANRGLAGGPSSYNEQFF. The DNA of the CDR3 is TGCAGTGCCAACCGCGGACTAGCGGGGGGCCCGAGCTCCTACAATGAGCAGTTCTTC.

This clonotype has just a few counts. V usage is TRBV12-5 and J usage is TRBJ2-3, with D unresolved. This CDR3 contains 11 residues. V was cut by 7 bases and J by 2 bases, with 4 bases left in between. Germline values: CDR1 LGHNT, CDR2 FRNRAP. CDR3 region: CASAPTDTQYF. The CDR3 DNA sequence: TGTGCTAGTGCCCCCACAGATACGCAGTATTTT.

This clonotype came up a few times. The chain combines TRBV5-4 with TRBJ1-1; possible D gene TRBD1, 5 bases. Trimming removed 5 bases at V and 1 base at J, with 15 bases between. The germline gives CDR1 SGHNT, CDR2 YYREEE (reference sequence). The CDR3 is made up of 15 amino acids. CDR3 loop: CASSSKGPPNTEAFF. The CDR3 DNA reads TGTGCCAGCAGTTCGAAGGGACCCCCGAACACTGAAGCTTTCTTT.

The genes are TRBV12-3 or TRBV12-4 and TRBJ2-5; weak D call: TRBD1 (5 bases). Trimming removed 3 bases at V and 0 bases at J, with 14 bases between. The length of the CDR3 is 16 residues. This CDR3 is CASSFSTESYQETQYF. The CDR3 bases are TGTGCCAGCAGTTTCTCGACAGAGTCCTACCAAGAGACCCAGTACTTC.

V and J are TRBV11-2 and TRBJ2-3, with TRBD2 matching 7 bases. The CDR3 length is 12 residues. V dropped 5 bases and J dropped 11; count of bases not matched to a gene: 7. Germline CDR1 SGHAT, CDR2 FQNNGV. The CDR3 DNA reads TGTGCCAGCAGCCCCGGACTAGATGAGCAGTATTTT. Translation: CASSPGLDEQYF. Full variable domain (outside the CDR3, taken from reference TRBV11-2 and TRBJ2-3): EAGVAQSPRYKIIEKRQSVAFWCNPISGHATLYWYQQILGQGPKLLIQFQNNGVVDDSQLPKDRFSAERLKGVDSTLKIQPAKLEDSAVYLCASSPGLDEQYFGPGTRLTVL.

The sample holds many counts of this clonotype. The rearrangement joins TRBV7-2 to TRBJ2-7, with 8 bases aligning to TRBD1. Germline trimming cut 1 base from V and 4 bases from J; bases unmatched to any gene: 6. The germline V gene encodes CDR1 SGHTA and CDR2 FQGNSA. CDR3 length: 15 amino acids. The CDR3 spells CASSLGPGGTYEQYF. CDR3 DNA sequence: TGTGCCAGCAGCTTAGGGCCAGGGGGCACTTACGAGCAGTACTTC.

This rearrangement joins TRBV7-3 to TRBJ2-1, with D perhaps TRBD1 (6 bases). Trimming removed 5 bases at V and 0 bases at J, with 11 bases between. The CDR3 extends over 15 amino acids. Germline CDR1 reads SGHTA; CDR2 reads FQGTGA. The CDR3: CASSPDSDSYNEQFF. The CDR3 DNA is TGTGCCAGCAGCCCGGACAGTGACTCCTACAATGAGCAGTTCTTC.

The chain has TRBV6-5 and TRBJ1-3, with 7 nucleotides matching TRBD1. The CDR3 totals 18 residues. Germline V gene sequence: CDR1 MNHEY, CDR2 SVGAGI. J lost 0 bases, V lost 2 bases, and 10 bases had no gene match. CDR3 nucleotide sequence: TGTGCCAGCAGTTACAGTCGGGACAGCTTTCACTCTGGAAACACCATATATTTT. This translates into CASSYSRDSFHSGNTIYF.

The chain uses TRBV6-5 and TRBJ2-1; D remains ambiguous. Germline V gives CDR1 MNHEY, CDR2 SVGAGI. Trimming removed 6 bases at V and 0 bases at J, with 12 bases between. The CDR3 consists of 15 residues. CDR3 protein: CASSHGPFSYNEQFF. Written as DNA, the CDR3 is TGTGCCAGCAGCCACGGCCCGTTCTCCTACAATGAGCAGTTCTTC.

In this sample, this clonotype turned up a few times. This CDR3 is CASSLAGTSGAKTLDTQYF. DNA of the CDR3: TGTGCCAGCAGTTTAGCCGGGACTAGCGGCGCTAAAACTTTAGATACGCAGTATTTT. The genes are TRBV6-6 and TRBJ2-3; 11 bases are a match to TRBD2. CDR1 and CDR2 (germline): MNHNY, SVGAGI (reference sequence). The CDR3 loop spans 19 amino acids. V was clipped by 4 bases and J by 5 bases; unmatched bases: 17.

This clonotype was counted only a few times. The CDR3 loop reads CASSQGGGRDTQYF. CDR3 sequence (DNA): TGTGCCAGCAGCCAGGGTGGGGGACGAGATACGCAGTATTTT. The chain recombines TRBV4-2 with TRBJ2-3, with D perhaps matching TRBD1 or TRBD2 (5 bases each). V gave up 3 bases and J gave up 5 bases, with 12 bases separating them. The germline V gene encodes CDR1 LGHNA and CDR2 YNFKEQ. The CDR3 is 14 amino acids.

The chain couples TRBV3-1 to TRBJ2-1; no clear D. Looked up from germline, CDR1 is LGHDT and CDR2 is YNNKEL (reference sequence). There are 17 residues in the CDR3. V lost 0 bases and J 5 bases, leaving 17 bases between the germline ends. CDR3 loop: CASSQDLPPKFHNEQFF. Here the CDR3 DNA reads TGTGCCAGCAGCCAAGACCTACCCCCTAAGTTCCACAATGAGCAGTTCTTC.

This chain joins TRBV20-1 and TRBJ2-2; D ambiguous. The germline V gene encodes CDR1 DFQATT and CDR2 SNEGSKA (reference sequence). The CDR3 extends over 11 amino acids. The CDR3, as DNA: TGCGGAGTACCGCGAAACGGGGAGCTGTTTTTT. Protein sequence: CGVPRNGELFF.

This chain links TRBV6-1 with TRBJ2-1, with TRBD2 matching over 8 bases. V was pared by 2 bases and J by 4 bases, with 10 bases of the junction left unmatched. Germline CDR1 and CDR2: MNHNS and SASEGT. This CDR3 is 17 amino acids long. The CDR3 region is CASSENGRGEEYNEQFF. CDR3 bases: TGTGCCAGCAGTGAAAATGGGCGGGGGGAAGAATACAATGAGCAGTTCTTC.

This clonotype was seen just once. V and J are TRBV12-3 or TRBV12-4 and TRBJ2-3; D possibly uses TRBD1 or TRBD2 (5 bases each). Trimming pared 5 bases from V and 4 bases from J, leaving 25 bases between. The CDR3 contains 18 residues. In DNA, the CDR3 is TGTGCCAGCAGTCCTAATCGAGTTCCGGGGCCCGGGGCAGATACGCAGTATTTT. Translated, it gives CASSPNRVPGPGADTQYF.

The chain is built from TRBV28 and TRBJ1-6; 9 nucleotides match TRBD1. V lost 5 bases, J lost 11 bases, and 7 bases stayed unmatched. Germline assignment: CDR1 MDHEN and CDR2 SYDVKM. The CDR3 length is 14 residues. The CDR3 DNA follows: TGTGCCAGCAGTGCGGGACAGGGACGAACACCCCTCCACTTT. This sequence encodes CASSAGQGRTPLHF.

J is TRBJ1-6 and V is TRBV10-3; no reliable D call. Germline V gene lookup returns CDR1 ENHRY and CDR2 SYGVKD. Trimming shortened V by 2 bases and J by 7 bases, and 9 bases separated the two germline ends. This CDR3 has 14 residues. As DNA, the CDR3 is TGTGCCATCAGTGAGAGGGCTACCAATTCACCCCTCCACTTT. Its protein product is CAISERATNSPLHF.

The CDR3: CASSQPLPATAGSYNEQFF. CDR3 DNA: TGTGCCAGCAGTCAACCTCTCCCTGCGACAGCCGGCTCCTACAATGAGCAGTTCTTC. The chain joins TRBV6-1 to TRBJ2-1; maybe TRBD1 (5 bases). The germline gives CDR1 MNHNS, CDR2 SASEGT. Between the trimmed V and J ends, which lost 5 bases and 0 bases, there was a span of 23 bases. CDR3 length: 19 residues.

This clonotype has just a few counts. The chain has TRBV5-6 and TRBJ1-1; 9 bases line up with TRBD1. The germline V gene has CDR1 SGHDT and CDR2 YYEEEE. The CDR3 runs 15 residues. The V and J ends lost 2 bases and 3 bases, in that order; junction bases with no gene match: 5. CDR3 residues: CASSFGQGRYTEAFF. The DNA for the CDR3 is TGTGCCAGCAGCTTCGGACAGGGGAGATACACTGAAGCTTTCTTT.

This clonotype has just a few counts. The gene calls are TRBV29-1 and TRBJ1-2; no clear D gene. V was pared by 1 base and J by 4 bases, with 7 bases between. Germline values: CDR1 SQVTM, CDR2 ANQGSEA. The CDR3 contains 12 residues. DNA for the CDR3: TGCAGCGTTGAAGGTGGAAGCTATGGCTACACCTTC. Residues: CSVEGGSYGYTF.

This sequence joins TRBV20-1 and TRBJ1-5; tentatively, D is TRBD1 (6 bases). Trimming took off 7 bases at V and 6 bases at J, with 16 bases between the two ends. Germline V CDR1 and CDR2: DFQATT, SNEGSKA (reference sequence). The CDR3 has 13 amino acids. CDR3 region: CSGITGPGQPQHF. CDR3 DNA: TGCAGTGGTATAACAGGGCCGGGTCAGCCCCAGCATTTT.

DNA of the CDR3: TGTGCCAGCAGCGTGGGGGACGTCTCCTACGAGCAGTACTTC. Translated, it gives CASSVGDVSYEQYF. The V call is TRBV9, the J call TRBJ2-7; either TRBD1 or TRBD2 may supply D (5 bases each). The CDR3 has 14 amino acids. V was shortened by 2 bases and J by 0 bases, with 9 bases between the two germline ends. In germline, CDR1 is SGDLS, CDR2 YYNGEE. Drawing the rest from reference TRBV9 and TRBJ2-7, the complete variable domain is DSGVTQTPKHLITATGQRVTLRCSPRSGDLSVYWYQQSLDQGLQFLIQYYNGEERAKGNILERFSAQQFPDLHSELNLSSLELGDSALYFCASSVGDVSYEQYFGPGTRLTVT.

This clonotype has a count of ten or more. V and J are TRBV9 and TRBJ2-7; TRBD1 matches at 9 bases. J was trimmed by 2 bases and V by 2 bases; bases with no gene match: 2. The CDR3 runs 14 residues. From germline, CDR1 is SGDLS and CDR2 YYNGEE. The CDR3 nucleotides read TGTGCCAGCAGCGTCGGGACAGGGACCTACGAGCAGTACTTC. This gives the protein CASSVGTGTYEQYF.

There are many counts of this clonotype. The genes are TRBV6-4 and TRBJ2-3; no reliable D call. CDR1 and CDR2 from the germline V gene are MRHNA and SNTAGT. The V gene lost 0 bases and the J gene lost 1 base, with 11 bases spanning the gap. The CDR3 length is 16 residues. Here the CDR3 reads CASSDSLGTGTDTQYF. CDR3 nucleotides: TGTGCCAGCAGTGACTCTCTGGGTACGGGCACAGATACGCAGTATTTT.

The chain links TRBV7-2 to TRBJ2-4; no definite D call. The CDR3 is made up of 15 amino acids. Germline V gene data show CDR1 as SGHTA and CDR2 as FQGNSA. Trimming removed 4 bases at V and 0 bases at J, with 10 bases between. DNA for the CDR3: TGTGCCAGCAGCTATGACCGACTAGCCAAAAACATTCAGTACTTC. Amino acid sequence: CASSYDRLAKNIQYF. Supplemented by reference TRBV7-2 and TRBJ2-4, the full variable domain reads GAGVSQSPSNKVTEKGKDVELRCDPISGHTALYWYRQSLGQGLEFLIYFQGNSAPDKSGLPSDRFSAERTGGSVSTLTIQRTQQEDSAVYLCASSYDRLAKNIQYFGAGTRLSVL.